This TCR beta chain emerged from a study of T cell responses to AZD1222 COVID-19 vaccine. Sequenced by immunoSEQ multiplex PCR; TCRdb stores in-frame clones only, minus some. The profile shows some 150,000 clones, 90% of them singletons. Germline V gene data show CDR1 as SGHKS and CDR2 as YYEKEE (reference sequence). This CDR3 is built from 14 residues. The germline V and J ends were trimmed by 1 base and 6 bases, with 11 bases remaining between them. This chain connects TRBV5-5 to TRBJ2-1; D gene ambiguous. The specimen was peripheral blood, collected 28 days after the second AZD1222 dose. The clonotype originates from an adult who received the AZD1222 COVID-19 vaccine. The CDR3 reads CASSLMETINEQFF. The DNA for the CDR3 is TGTGCCAGCAGCTTGATGGAGACAATCAATGAGCAGTTCTTC.